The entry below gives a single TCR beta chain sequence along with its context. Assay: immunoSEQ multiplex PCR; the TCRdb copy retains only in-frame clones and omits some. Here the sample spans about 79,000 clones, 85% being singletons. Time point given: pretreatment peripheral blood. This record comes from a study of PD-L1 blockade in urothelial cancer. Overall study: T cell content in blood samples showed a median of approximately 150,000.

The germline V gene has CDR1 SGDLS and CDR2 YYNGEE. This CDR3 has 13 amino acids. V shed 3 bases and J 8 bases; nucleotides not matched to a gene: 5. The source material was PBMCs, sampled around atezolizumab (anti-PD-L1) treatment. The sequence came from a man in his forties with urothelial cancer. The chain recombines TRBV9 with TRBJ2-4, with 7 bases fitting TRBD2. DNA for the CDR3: TGTGCCAGCAGCGCCGGACTAGAGGACATTCAGTACTTC. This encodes CASSAGLEDIQYF.